This T cell receptor beta chain emerged from a study of control samples from healthy donors and cancer patients. In germline, CDR1 is PRHDT, CDR2 FYEKMQ (reference sequence). V gave up 5 bases and J gave up 3 bases; unmatched junction bases: 7. This CDR3 contains 15 residues. Using immunoSEQ multiplex PCR, the repertoire was profiled, and TCRdb retains in-frame clones only, with some absent. Of 150,000 to 200,000 clones in the sample, 85% to 95% were seen once. The material sequenced was blood. This clonotype was obtained from a woman between 18 and 30 years old in good health. The chain carries TRBV13 and TRBJ2-7; TRBD1 matches at 10 bases. CDR3 nucleotides: TGTGCCAGCAGCCTGTCCGGGACAGGGGTCTACGAGCAGTACTTC. This encodes CASSLSGTGVYEQYF.